Only a few counts were recorded for the clone carrying this T cell receptor (beta chain). The antigen is undetermined. Germline CDR1 is SEHNR and CDR2 is FQNEAQ (reference sequence). The V and J ends lost 5 bases and 0 bases, in that order; junction bases with no gene match: 13. The CDR3 contains 18 residues. The data stem from a study of T-cell memory formation after mild COVID-19. In the study overall: For the most part, TCR clusters were specific to one donor.

The study's findings and limits: SARS-CoV-2 specificity was not confirmed for second-wave clones peaking on day 37. Pre-infection memory already had some responding clones, implying cross-reactive memory joined. Contracting clones, day 15 to 85, had balanced CD4/CD8, and later expanders favored CD4+.

TCRdb reprocessed the 5' RACE reads via MiXCR and lists one record per CDR3 protein. Among around 470,000 distinct CDR3 sequences listed, roughly 20% were seen once. This clonotype originated in an adult woman who had mild COVID-19 (a few samples of this study predate the infection). Cell type and time point are not known. The sequenced sample was PBMCs or a T cell subset sorted from them (not recorded which). V and J are TRBV7-9 and TRBJ2-1; 7 bases are a match to TRBD1. The CDR3 loop reads CASSPEKLTGISYNEQFF. As DNA, the CDR3 is TGTGCCAGCAGCCCCGAGAAGTTGACAGGGATCTCCTACAATGAGCAGTTCTTC. The whole variable domain, filled in from reference TRBV7-9 and TRBJ2-1, reads DTGVSQNPRHKITKRGQNVTFRCDPISEHNRLYWYRQTLGQGPEFLTYFQNEAQLEKSRLLSDRFSAERPKGSFSTLEIQRTEQGDSAMYLCASSPEKLTGISYNEQFFGPGTRLTVL.